The T cell receptor beta chain described here comes from a study of T cells expressing NK-cell markers. Points from the study as a whole: It remained uncertain whether the expanded NKG2C+ T cell clones were specific for HCMV antigens.

CDR1 and CDR2 from the germline V gene are SGDLS and YYNGEE. The CDR3 spans 14 residues. Of note for this clonotype: No antigen is known for it.

TCRdb reanalyzed the 5' RACE reads, giving one entry per CDR3 protein sequence and no DNA. The listing contains about 430,000 distinct CDR3 sequences. The origin of this receptor is a woman between 45 and 60 years old in good health. The V and J genes are TRBV9 and TRBJ2-2; with no DNA, the TCRdb D assignment of TRBD2 cannot be verified. Sample: blood T cells: a sorted CD56 or NKG2C T cell subset, CD4+ or CD8+ T cells, or bulk PBMC T cells (not recorded which). The CDR3 sequence is CASKEAGVGGELFF.